These 29 T cell receptor beta chains share one sample of origin, sequenced in a study of memory CD4+ T cells and cytomegalovirus serostatus (dated by TCRdb to the late 2010s). Single viable CD3+CD4+CD8-CD45RO+ cells were sorted as memory CD4+ T cells on a FACSAria II. The protocol used for the library was the immunoSEQ multiplex PCR assay. Sourced from immuneACCESS, this table was stored by TCRdb with only in-frame sequences that have V and J called. A share of the clones is absent; for the studies checked, an unresolved V gene accounts for under half, and the remainder has no known explanation. The sample profile shows 70,000 to 95,000 clones; 65% to 85% of them were found once. Around 0.8% of the sample goes to the ten largest clones. The sample taken for sequencing was memory CD4+ T cells from blood. Every receptor here comes from an adult in good health and CMV-seronegative.

This clone was picked up one time. This chain links TRBV6-6 with TRBJ2-7; TRBD1 is a possible D gene (6 bases). The V gene's germline CDR1 is MNHNY and CDR2 SVGAGI (reference sequence). V shed 7 bases and J shed 0 bases, with 10 bases lying between them. The CDR3 spans 13 residues. CDR3 amino acids: CASTEGGSYEQYF. The DNA for the CDR3 is TGTGCCAGCACCGAAGGGGGCTCCTACGAGCAGTACTTC.

This clone was picked up one time. The chain recombines TRBV6-1 with TRBJ2-1; 8 bases match TRBD2. Germline trimming cut 6 bases from V and 8 bases from J; bases unmatched to any gene: 9. The germline CDR1 and CDR2 sequences are MNHNS and SASEGT. The CDR3 runs to 14 residues. The CDR3 sequence: CASRSGGHDDEQFF. CDR3 in DNA: TGTGCCAGCAGGTCGGGGGGGCATGACGATGAGCAGTTCTTC.

This chain connects TRBV15 to TRBJ1-1; D not certain. Germline lookup yields CDR1 LNHNV and CDR2 YYDKDF (reference sequence). The CDR3 extends over 14 amino acids. The V and J ends lost 5 bases and 1 base respectively, with 11 bases between them. The CDR3, as DNA: TGTGCCACCAGCCCTGAGAACAGGAACACTGAAGCTTTCTTT. It codes for CATSPENRNTEAFF.

The chain has TRBV5-6 and TRBJ2-3, with 13 bases fitting TRBD2. CDR3 length equals 17 residues. Losses at the gene ends were 1 base for V and 1 base for J; bases not matched to a gene: 3. CDR1 and CDR2 from the germline V gene are SGHDT and YYEEEE. Written as DNA, the CDR3 is TGTGCCAGCAGCTTGACTAGCGGGGGGGCTCGCACAGATACGCAGTATTTT. This encodes CASSLTSGGARTDTQYF.

This rearrangement joins TRBV7-3 to TRBJ1-1; 7 bases are a match to TRBD1. The CDR3 contains 15 residues. With V trimmed by 5 bases and J by 6 bases, 12 bases remained unmatched. Looked up from germline, CDR1 is SGHTA and CDR2 is FQGTGA. CDR3 sequence: CASSPRAGGSAEAFF. CDR3 DNA: TGTGCCAGCAGCCCTCGAGCAGGGGGTTCGGCTGAAGCTTTCTTT.

The V and J genes are TRBV11-2 and TRBJ1-6, with TRBD1 matching over 9 bases. The germline V gene encodes CDR1 SGHAT and CDR2 FQNNGV. V shed 5 bases, J shed 6 bases, and the junction held 5 bases outside the gene matches. This CDR3 spans 15 amino acids. CDR3 bases: TGTGCCAGCAGCCCTCCGACAGGGGGTAATTCACCCCTCCACTTT. Protein product: CASSPPTGGNSPLHF.

This chain links TRBV9 with TRBJ2-6, with D unclear. Trimming cost V 2 bases and J 4 bases, with 4 bases left between them. This CDR3 contains 13 residues. Germline lookup yields CDR1 SGDLS and CDR2 YYNGEE. CDR3 bases: TGTGCCAGCAGCGTGGACGGGGCCAACGTCCTGACTTTC. Amino acids: CASSVDGANVLTF.

The chain has TRBV10-3 and TRBJ1-3; the D is unclear. The length of the CDR3 is 14 residues. Germline V CDR1 and CDR2: ENHRY, SYGVKD. V lost 5 bases, J lost 0 bases, and 8 bases lay in between. The CDR3 DNA reads as TGTGCCATCAGTAGGGAGAGCTCTGGAAACACCATATATTTT. It codes for CAISRESSGNTIYF.

This chain uses TRBV19 with TRBJ1-5; no firm D call. The V and J ends lost 6 bases and 3 bases respectively, with 9 bases between them. Germline CDR1 LNHDA, CDR2 SQIVND (reference sequence). This CDR3 has 13 amino acids. DNA for the CDR3: TGTGCCAGTAGGGGATCTTTCAATCAGCCCCAGCATTTT. Protein sequence: CASRGSFNQPQHF.

This clone was recorded once. This sample includes further DNA sequences coding for the same CDR3. The chain uses TRBV2 and TRBJ1-5; 8 bases agree with TRBD1. The V gene's germline CDR1 is SNHLY and CDR2 FYNNEI. With 8 bases clipped from V and 4 bases from J, the junction kept 7 bases outside the gene matches. CDR3 length equals 14 residues. The CDR3 is CASRDRGGNQPQHF. In DNA form, the CDR3 reads TGTGCCAGCCGAGACAGGGGTGGGAATCAGCCCCAGCATTTT.

The rearrangement uses TRBV27 and TRBJ2-7; D gene uncertain. This CDR3 contains 15 residues. CDR1 is MNHEY, CDR2 SMNVEV, per germline (reference sequence). The ends were cut back, 2 bases at V and 2 bases at J, with 13 bases in the middle. In nucleotides, the CDR3 is TGTGCCAGCAGTTTACGGGTGGAGCTGCCCTACGAGCAGTACTTC. It translates to CASSLRVELPYEQYF.

The rearrangement links TRBV11-2 to TRBJ2-5; D is tentatively TRBD1 or TRBD2 (6 bases each). V was pared by 2 bases and J by 4 bases, with 11 bases between. CDR1 and CDR2 (germline): SGHAT, FQNNGV. The CDR3 has 14 residues. The chain's CDR3 is CASSLSGGRETQYF. The CDR3 bases are TGTGCCAGCAGCTTATCTGGGGGGCGAGAGACCCAGTACTTC.

The chain uses TRBV5-1 and TRBJ2-7; D is unclear. V lost 1 base and J lost 4, with 9 bases in between. Germline values: CDR1 SGHRS, CDR2 YFSETQ. CDR3 length: 13 residues. This CDR3 is CASSLYEDYEQYF. The CDR3 region has the DNA TGCGCCAGCAGCTTGTACGAGGATTACGAGCAGTACTTC. The full variable domain, rest sourced from reference TRBV5-1 and TRBJ2-7, is KAGVTQTPRYLIKTRGQQVTLSCSPISGHRSVSWYQQTPGQGLQFLFEYFSETQRNKGNFPGRFSGRQFSNSRSEMNVSTLELGDSALYLCASSLYEDYEQYFGPGTRLTVT.

The rearrangement joins TRBV30 to TRBJ1-4; tentative D call: TRBD1 (6 bases). This CDR3 region has 13 residues. V lost 7 bases, J lost 10 bases, and 19 bases lay in between. Per germline, CDR1 GTSNPN and CDR2 SVGIG (reference sequence). The CDR3 protein is CAYQTGRLGKLFF. As DNA, the CDR3 is TGTGCCTACCAAACAGGGAGATTAGGAAAACTGTTTTTT.

The J gene is TRBJ2-2, the V gene TRBV11-2; D may be TRBD1 (7 bases). V shed 3 bases and J shed 6 bases, with 11 bases lying between them. This CDR3 contains 14 residues. Germline V gives CDR1 SGHAT, CDR2 FQNNGV. CDR3 sequence (DNA): TGTGCCAGCAGCTTCAGGGGGGTGGCCGGGGAGCTGTTTTTT. Encoded protein: CASSFRGVAGELFF.

In nucleotides, the CDR3 is TGTGCCAGCAGCGTAGCCCAGGGGGGCGGAGAGACCCAGTACTTC. Translation gives CASSVAQGGGETQYF. V and J are TRBV9 and TRBJ2-5; weak D call: TRBD1 (7 bases). V was trimmed by 0 bases and J by 4 bases, leaving 13 bases between them. The CDR3 covers 15 residues. CDR1 is SGDLS and CDR2 is YYNGEE in the germline V gene.

This chain connects TRBV28 to TRBJ2-4; tentative D call: TRBD1 (6 bases). The CDR3 totals 13 residues. Germline assignment: CDR1 MDHEN and CDR2 SYDVKM. Trimming stripped 2 bases from V and 6 bases from J, with 8 bases between. The CDR3 coding sequence is TGTGCCAGCAGTTTAGGGGGCCGAAACATTCAGTACTTC. This gives the protein CASSLGGRNIQYF.

The chain joins TRBV4-1 to TRBJ1-2, with 10 bases identical to TRBD1. The length of the CDR3 is 16 residues. V shed 1 base and J 8 bases; nucleotides not matched to a gene: 10. Germline CDR1 reads MGHRA; CDR2 reads YSYEKL. The CDR3 protein is CASSQVVTGGIGGYTF. CDR3 nucleotides: TGCGCCAGCAGCCAAGTCGTGACAGGGGGCATCGGGGGCTACACCTTC.

The V gene is TRBV28, the J gene TRBJ1-1, with D maybe TRBD1 (5 bases). This CDR3 spans 15 amino acids. Deletions cut 7 bases from V and 0 bases from J, with 15 bases between. Germline lookup yields CDR1 MDHEN and CDR2 SYDVKM. The DNA of the CDR3 is TGTGCCAGCACTCCTCAGGGAAGGGTGAACACTGAAGCTTTCTTT. Its translation is CASTPQGRVNTEAFF.

This clone was detected only once. The rearrangement joins TRBV5-6 to TRBJ1-5; TRBD1 aligns across 7 bases. Germline CDR1 and CDR2: SGHDT and YYEEEE. This CDR3 has 16 residues. J was trimmed by 4 bases and V by 0 bases; bases with no gene match: 7. The CDR3 loop is CASSLARDRLNQPQHF. In DNA, the CDR3 is TGTGCCAGCAGCTTGGCCCGGGACAGACTTAATCAGCCCCAGCATTTT. Full variable domain (remainder filled in from reference TRBV5-6 and TRBJ1-5): DAGVTQSPTHLIKTRGQQVTLRCSPKSGHDTVSWYQQALGQGPQFIFQYYEEEERQRGNFPDRFSGHQFPNYSSELNVNALLLGDSALYLCASSLARDRLNQPQHFGDGTRLSIL.

This chain links TRBV28 with TRBJ1-4, with 7 bases lining up with TRBD1. In germline, CDR1 is MDHEN, CDR2 SYDVKM. J gave up 8 bases and V 6 bases, and 12 bases lay outside the gene matches. The CDR3 has 15 amino acids. The CDR3 DNA follows: TGTGCCAGCAGCCGCAATCAGGGGGGATGGGAAAAACTGTTTTTT. This codes for CASSRNQGGWEKLFF. The variable domain in full, completed from reference TRBV28 and TRBJ1-4, reads DVKVTQSSRYLVKRTGEKVFLECVQDMDHENMFWYRQDPGLGLRLIYFSYDVKMKEKGDIPEGYSVSREKKERFSLILESASTNQTSMYLCASSRNQGGWEKLFFGSGTQLSVL.

This clone has a handful of counts. The chain employs TRBV5-6 and TRBJ2-2; D remains ambiguous. This CDR3 contains 14 residues. The V end lost 0 bases, the J end lost 0 bases, and 3 bases lay between the germline ends. Germline assignment: CDR1 SGHDT and CDR2 YYEEEE. CDR3: CASSLEPNTGELFF. The DNA of the CDR3 is TGTGCCAGCAGCTTGGAACCGAACACCGGGGAGCTGTTTTTT.

The chain combines TRBV6-5 with TRBJ2-7, with D maybe TRBD2 (7 bases). The CDR3 length is 15 residues. V gave up 5 bases and J gave up 4 bases, with 18 bases separating them. Germline lookup yields CDR1 MNHEY and CDR2 SVGAGI. As DNA, the CDR3 is TGTGCCAGCAGTCCCCCGCAGGGGCGGGGGTACGAGCAGTACTTC. This encodes CASSPPQGRGYEQYF.

This chain connects TRBV11-2 to TRBJ2-5; D might be TRBD1 (5 bases). The germline V gene encodes CDR1 SGHAT and CDR2 FQNNGV. CDR3 length equals 14 residues. Trimming stripped 2 bases from V and 1 base from J, with 8 bases between. CDR3 coding DNA: TGTGCCAGCAGCTTAAACCAGGGCCAAGAGACCCAGTACTTC. Protein product: CASSLNQGQETQYF.

This chain uses TRBV28 with TRBJ2-4; tentatively, D is TRBD1 (5 bases). The V and J ends lost 4 bases and 12 bases respectively, with 28 bases between them. Germline lookup yields CDR1 MDHEN and CDR2 SYDVKM. The CDR3 is made up of 17 amino acids. The CDR3 spells CASSSEAMGQWGEGQYF. CDR3 nucleotide sequence: TGTGCCAGCAGTTCAGAGGCGATGGGGCAGTGGGGTGAAGGTCAGTACTTC.

The gene calls are TRBV30 and TRBJ2-7, with unresolved D. CDR1 and CDR2 from the germline V gene are GTSNPN and SVGIG (reference sequence). CDR3 length: 14 residues. V was clipped by 0 bases and J by 3 bases, with 12 bases between them. CDR3 coding DNA: TGTGCCTGGAGTGTACAAGCGTACCTCTACGAGCAGTACTTC. Translating gives CAWSVQAYLYEQYF.

The rearrangement joins TRBV7-8 to TRBJ2-6, with 7 bases aligning to TRBD1. The CDR3 has 19 residues. V lost 7 bases to trimming and J lost 4 bases; unmatched junction nucleotides: 19. Germline CDR1 SGHVS, CDR2 FQNEAQ. CDR3 amino acids: CASTPVRVRGPRGANVLTF. Written as DNA, the CDR3 is TGTGCCAGCACCCCAGTTCGAGTAAGGGGGCCGAGGGGGGCCAACGTCCTGACTTTC.

The rearrangement uses TRBV12-5 and TRBJ1-2; D gene ambiguous. Trimming pared 1 base from V and 2 bases from J, leaving 8 bases between. This CDR3 has 14 residues. Germline V gene data show CDR1 as LGHNT and CDR2 as FRNRAP. The CDR3 loop reads CASGLGHPNYGYTF. As DNA, the CDR3 is TGTGCTAGTGGTTTGGGGCACCCCAACTATGGCTACACCTTC.

The genes are TRBV19 and TRBJ1-5, with 7 positions matching TRBD1. The CDR3 loop spans 13 amino acids. V lost 6 bases, J lost 5 bases, and 4 bases stayed unmatched. Germline CDR1 and CDR2: LNHDA and SQIVND (reference sequence). The CDR3 nucleotides read TGTGCCAGTAGCGGACAGGAGGATCAGCCCCAGCATTTT. It codes for CASSGQEDQPQHF.